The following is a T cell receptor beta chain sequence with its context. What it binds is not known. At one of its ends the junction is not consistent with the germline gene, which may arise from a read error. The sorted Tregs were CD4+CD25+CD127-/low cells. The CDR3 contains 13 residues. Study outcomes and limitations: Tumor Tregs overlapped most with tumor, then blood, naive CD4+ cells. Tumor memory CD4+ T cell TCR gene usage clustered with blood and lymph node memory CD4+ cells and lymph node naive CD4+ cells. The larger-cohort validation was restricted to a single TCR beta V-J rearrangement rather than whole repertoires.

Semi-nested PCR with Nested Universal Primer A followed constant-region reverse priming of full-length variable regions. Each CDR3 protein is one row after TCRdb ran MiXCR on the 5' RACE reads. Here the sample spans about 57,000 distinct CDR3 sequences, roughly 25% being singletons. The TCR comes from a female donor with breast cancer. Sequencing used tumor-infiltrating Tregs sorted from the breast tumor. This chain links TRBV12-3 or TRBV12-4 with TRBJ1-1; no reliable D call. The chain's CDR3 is CASSLGKNTEALF. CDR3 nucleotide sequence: TGTGCCAGCAGTTTGGGAAAGAACACTGAAGCTCTCTTT.